Each of the 2 T cell receptor beta chains below was sequenced from the same sample in a study of blood T cells in healthy people across ages. Then a second PCR, running about 7 to 11 cycles, was carried out with a sample-barcoded 5' primer and a J-beta primer mix. One entry per CDR3 protein, called by TCRdb with MiXCR from the 5' RACE reads. Among about 1.4 million distinct CDR3 sequences listed, almost 60% were seen once. Sequenced: blood. The receptors originated from a young man in good health.

This rearrangement joins TRBV20-1 to TRBJ2-5; TRBD1 is a possible D gene (7 bases). Gene TRBJ2-7 matches the end of the DNA better, so the J call may be wrong. Looked up from germline, CDR1 is DFQATT and CDR2 is SNEGSKA (reference sequence). There are 13 residues in the CDR3. The CDR3 nucleotides are TGCAGTGCTAGGCAGGGGGGTTACCACGAGCAGTACTTC. Translated, it gives CSARQGGYHEQYF.

The chain is built from TRBV7-6 and TRBJ2-7, with D tentatively TRBD1 (6 bases). The J call may be wrong; the DNA end is better matched by TRBJ2-5. The germline V gene has CDR1 SGHVS and CDR2 FNYEAQ. The CDR3 runs 14 residues. The CDR3 reads CASSSRAGVETQYF. The CDR3 DNA reads as TGTGCCAGCAGCTCCCGGGCAGGGGTAGAGACCCAGTACTTC.